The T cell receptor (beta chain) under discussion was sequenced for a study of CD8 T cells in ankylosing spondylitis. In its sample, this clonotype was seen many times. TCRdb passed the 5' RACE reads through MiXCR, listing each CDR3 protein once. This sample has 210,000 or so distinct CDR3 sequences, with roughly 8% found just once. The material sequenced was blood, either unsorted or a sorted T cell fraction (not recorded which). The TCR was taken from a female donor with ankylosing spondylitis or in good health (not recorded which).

The CDR3 region is CASSLDRSAEAFF. DNA for the CDR3: TGTGCCAGCAGCTTAGATCGCTCAGCAGAAGCTTTCTTT. This chain uses TRBV11-2 with TRBJ1-1; D remains ambiguous. V was cut by 0 bases and J by 8 bases, with 10 bases left in between. This CDR3 region has 13 residues. Germline loops: CDR1 SGHAT, CDR2 FQNNGV.